Below, one TCR beta chain is given with its context. Its antigen is undetermined. The PCR contained 60 Vbeta and 13 Jbeta primers. The table came from immunoSEQ multiplex PCR; TCRdb's copy has only in-frame clones and leaves some out. This repertoire includes 150,000 or so clones. The V and J ends lost 1 base and 4 bases respectively, with 8 bases between them. Germline V lookup: CDR1 GTSNPN, CDR2 SVGIG (reference sequence). CDR3 length: 12 residues. This entry comes from a study of cytomegalovirus exposure and HLA in healthy donors. Study-level points and caveats: It was reportedly the case that the classifier diagnosed cytomegalovirus status with high specificity and sensitivity. Sequencing depth across donors, presence/absence analyses assumed, was roughly uniform.

Source material: PBMCs. This sequence was found in a woman aged 40 to 50 in good health and CMV-seropositive. The chain recombines TRBV30 with TRBJ2-7, with D perhaps TRBD2 (5 bases). This chain's CDR3 is CAWSGGAYEQYF. For the CDR3, the DNA is TGTGCCTGGAGTGGGGGAGCATACGAGCAGTACTTC.